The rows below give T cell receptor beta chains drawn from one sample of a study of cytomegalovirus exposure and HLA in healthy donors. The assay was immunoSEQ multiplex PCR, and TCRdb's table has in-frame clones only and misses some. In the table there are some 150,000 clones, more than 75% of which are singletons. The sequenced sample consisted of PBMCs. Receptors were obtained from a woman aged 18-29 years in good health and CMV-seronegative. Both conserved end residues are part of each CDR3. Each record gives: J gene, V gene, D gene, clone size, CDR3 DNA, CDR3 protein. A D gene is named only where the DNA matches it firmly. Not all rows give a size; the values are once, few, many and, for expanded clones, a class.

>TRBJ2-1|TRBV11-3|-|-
TGTGCCAGCAGCTCCACGGGGCAGGGGGGCAATGAGCAGTTCTTC
CASSSTGQGGNEQFF
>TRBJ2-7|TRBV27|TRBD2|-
TGTGCCAGCAGTTCCCTCCGGACTAGCGGGGGCCTCTACGAGCAGTACTTC
CASSSLRTSGGLYEQYF
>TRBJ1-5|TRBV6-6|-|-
TGTGCCAGCAGGCCGACAGCCAGCAATCAGCCCCAGCATTTT
CASRPTASNQPQHF
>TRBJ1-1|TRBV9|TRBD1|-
TGTGCCAGCAGCGTAACCGGGACAGGGGGCCCGAACACTGAAGCTTTCTTT
CASSVTGTGGPNTEAFF
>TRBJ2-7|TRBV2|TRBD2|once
TGTGCCAGCAGCCCGCTGGCGGGAGGGACCTACGAGCAGTACTTC
CASSPLAGGTYEQYF
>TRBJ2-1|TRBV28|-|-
TGTGCCAGCAGTCCACAGGCTTTACGCTCCTACAATGAGCAGTTCTTC
CASSPQALRSYNEQFF
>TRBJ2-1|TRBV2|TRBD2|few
TGTGCCAGCAGTGAAGCGTTCTACGCGGGAGTAGACAATGAGCAGTTCTTC
CASSEAFYAGVDNEQFF
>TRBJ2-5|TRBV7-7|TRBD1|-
TGTGCTAGCAGCCCAGACAGGGGGCAAGAGACCCAGTACTTC
CASSPDRGQETQYF
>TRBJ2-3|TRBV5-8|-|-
TGTGCCAATCCGCGGTGGCGGGGTTCCGCAGATACGCAGTATTTT
CANPRWRGSADTQYF
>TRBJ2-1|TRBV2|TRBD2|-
TGTGCCTCCCTAGCGGGAGAGGTAAATGAGCAGTTCTTC
CASLAGEVNEQFF
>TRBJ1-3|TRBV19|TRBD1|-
TGTGCCAGTGGACAGGGGGAAGGTGACACCATATATTTT
CASGQGEGDTIYF
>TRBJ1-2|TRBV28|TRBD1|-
TGTGCCAGCAGTTCTGGGGACAGCCGCTATGGCTACACCTTC
CASSSGDSRYGYTF
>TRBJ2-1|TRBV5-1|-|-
TGCGCCAGCAGTTCGGTCACTAGCCCCAATGAGCAGTTCTTC
CASSSVTSPNEQFF
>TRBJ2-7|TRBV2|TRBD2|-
TGTGCCAGCAGTGAAACCGGTCGGACTAGCCAGAATTCCTACGAGCAGTACTTC
CASSETGRTSQNSYEQYF